This T cell receptor beta chain was sequenced in a study of T cell responses to AZD1222 COVID-19 vaccine. On this clone: Its antigen is currently unknown.

Study-level results: Nearly half of the spike-specific TCRs reportedly recognize variant regions that carry no mutations. Donors in the cohort were predominantly white British and more often female, and clonal diversity was possibly underestimated.

Assay used: immunoSEQ multiplex PCR; TCRdb lists only in-frame clones, some missing. The sample has more than 150,000 clones, about 91% seen once; the top ten hold approximately 1.3%. The CDR3 is 13 amino acids. Per the germline V gene, CDR1 is GTSNPN and CDR2 is SVGIG (reference sequence). The germline V and J ends were trimmed by 0 bases and 6 bases, with 9 bases remaining between them. The TCR was taken from an adult who received the AZD1222 COVID-19 vaccine. This chain uses TRBV30 with TRBJ2-1; a possible D gene is TRBD2 (6 bases). The sequencing here drew on peripheral blood, taken 28 days after the second AZD1222 dose. CDR3 nucleotide sequence: TGTGCCTGGAGTGTGGAGGGGCGCAATGAGCAGTTCTTC. It codes for CAWSVEGRNEQFF.